The 29 T cell receptor beta chains in this list originate from one sample, sequenced in a study of T-cell memory formation after mild COVID-19. Using its own MiXCR run on the 5' RACE reads, TCRdb lists one record per CDR3 protein. The table includes 350,000 to 500,000 distinct CDR3 sequences, 20% detected once. The specimen sequenced was PBMCs or a T cell subset sorted from them (not recorded which). The origin of the receptors is an adult woman who had mild COVID-19 (a few samples of this study predate the infection). Cell type and time point are not known.

The chain is built from TRBV12-3 or TRBV12-4 and TRBJ1-2; TRBD1 is a possible D gene (5 bases). CDR3 length: 15 amino acids. V lost 5 bases and J 0 bases, leaving 13 bases between the germline ends. This chain's CDR3 is CASSVGTSPNYGYTF. The CDR3, as DNA: TGTGCCAGCAGTGTGGGGACCTCACCTAACTATGGCTACACCTTC.

This clonotype is a singleton in its sample. CDR3: CASSYQGGGYGYTF. The DNA of the CDR3 is TGTGCCAGCAGTTACCAAGGGGGCGGCTATGGCTACACCTTC. The J gene is TRBJ1-2, the V gene TRBV6-2 or TRBV6-3, with 7 nucleotides matching TRBD1. J lost 4 bases, V lost 2 bases, and 4 bases had no gene match. Germline V gene data show CDR1 as MNHEY and CDR2 as SVGEGT. CDR3 length: 14 amino acids.

The V gene is TRBV15, the J gene TRBJ2-5; the D gene is possibly TRBD2 (6 bases). V was clipped by 0 bases and J by 7 bases, with 9 bases between them. CDR1 is LNHNV and CDR2 is YYDKDF in the germline V gene (reference sequence). This CDR3 is built from 13 residues. CDR3 amino acids: CATSRDQEGTQYF. CDR3 bases: TGTGCCACCAGCAGAGATCAGGAGGGGACCCAGTACTTC.

The J gene is TRBJ1-2, the V gene TRBV6-5; D possibly corresponds to TRBD1 (6 bases). V was cut by 6 bases and J by 4 bases, with 18 bases left in between. Germline-derived CDR1 and CDR2 are MNHEY and SVGAGI. This CDR3 is built from 15 residues. This chain's CDR3 is CASSRRVGGGYGYTF. CDR3 DNA: TGTGCCAGCAGCCGTAGAGTAGGGGGTGGCTATGGCTACACCTTC.

This clonotype was detected ten times or more. This chain connects TRBV6-6 to TRBJ2-1, with no clear D. In germline, CDR1 is MNHNY, CDR2 SVGAGI (reference sequence). The CDR3 consists of 12 residues. V dropped 6 bases and J dropped 4 bases, with 7 bases sitting between them. The CDR3 DNA is TGTGCCAGCAGCCTACTATACAATGAGCAGTTCTTC. It yields the protein CASSLLYNEQFF.

This clonotype was observed many times. The rearrangement uses TRBV12-3 or TRBV12-4 and TRBJ1-2; 12 bases align to TRBD1. The CDR3 contains 17 residues. Trimming removed 6 bases from V and 4 bases from J; junction bases left unmatched: 12. The chain's CDR3 is CASSFPGTGGASYGYTF. In nucleotides, the CDR3 is TGTGCCAGCAGCTTCCCCGGGACAGGGGGCGCAAGCTATGGCTACACCTTC.

J is TRBJ2-1 and V is TRBV18; 9 bases fit TRBD1. V lost 3 bases and J lost 8; bases outside the gene matches: 5. CDR1 and CDR2 from the germline V gene are KGHSH and LQKENI. The CDR3 is 14 amino acids. Here the CDR3 reads CASSPEQGAHEQFF. CDR3 DNA: TGTGCCAGCTCACCCGAACAGGGGGCGCATGAGCAGTTCTTC.

In this sample, this clonotype turned up a few times. The chain uses TRBV12-3 or TRBV12-4 and TRBJ1-5; D gene ambiguous. The CDR3 runs to 15 residues. The germline V and J ends were trimmed by 4 bases and 1 base, with 11 bases remaining between them. The CDR3, as DNA: TGTGCCAGCAGTTCTTGGACCGAGAGCAATCAGCCCCAGCATTTT. It specifies CASSSWTESNQPQHF.

This clonotype showed up just a few times. The chain links TRBV29-1 to TRBJ2-2; tentatively, D is TRBD1 or TRBD2 (5 bases each). CDR1 SQVTM and CDR2 ANQGSEA come from the germline V gene. The CDR3 has 14 residues. Deletions cut 3 bases from V and 7 bases from J, with 15 bases between. As DNA, the CDR3 is TGCAGCGTTGATTGGGACGGTGCAGGCGGGGAGCTGTTTTTT. The encoded protein is CSVDWDGAGGELFF.

This chain uses TRBV7-9 with TRBJ2-7, with unresolved D. The V end was cut by 4 bases, the J end by 5 bases, with 9 bases between. This CDR3 comprises 12 residues. Germline V gene data show CDR1 as SEHNR and CDR2 as FQNEAQ (reference sequence). The CDR3 DNA reads as TGTGCCAGCAGCTCCGCATACAACGAGCAGTACTTC. Its protein is CASSSAYNEQYF.

The V gene is TRBV10-3, the J gene TRBJ2-7; D not resolved. The CDR3 has 12 residues. Germline lookup yields CDR1 ENHRY and CDR2 SYGVKD. Deletions cut 6 bases from V and 0 bases from J, with 6 bases between. For the CDR3, the DNA is TGTGCCATCAGGGGCGTCTCCTACGAGCAGTACTTC. Translating it yields CAIRGVSYEQYF.

This clonotype was detected a few times. This chain joins TRBV12-3 or TRBV12-4 and TRBJ2-1; D gene uncertain. V was trimmed by 2 bases and J by 1 base, leaving 6 bases between them. CDR3 length equals 14 residues. CDR3 amino acids: CASSLRESYNEQFF. The CDR3 bases are TGTGCCAGCAGTTTAAGGGAATCCTACAATGAGCAGTTCTTC.

The chain combines TRBV11-2 with TRBJ1-3; the D is unclear. Germline CDR1 and CDR2: SGHAT and FQNNGV. V lost 0 bases, J lost 1 base, and 4 bases lay in between. This CDR3 region has 14 residues. CDR3 coding DNA: TGTGCCAGCAGCTTAGACGTGTCTGGAAACACCATATATTTT. The encoded protein is CASSLDVSGNTIYF.

The chain is built from TRBV6-5 and TRBJ2-5, with 9 bases that match TRBD1. V shed 1 base and J 1 base; nucleotides not matched to a gene: 4. The CDR3 totals 16 residues. Germline V gene sequence: CDR1 MNHEY, CDR2 SVGAGI. The CDR3 here is CASSYFATGGQETQYF. The CDR3 region has the DNA TGTGCCAGCAGTTACTTCGCGACAGGGGGCCAAGAGACCCAGTACTTC.

This clonotype was counted only a few times. This chain links TRBV7-3 with TRBJ2-1; 12 bases are shared with TRBD2. Germline V CDR1 and CDR2: SGHTA, FQGTGA. The CDR3 consists of 18 residues. Losses at the gene ends were 2 bases for V and 2 bases for J; bases not matched to a gene: 7. CDR3 sequence: CASSLDPASGRAYNEQFF. DNA of the CDR3: TGTGCCAGCAGCTTAGATCCCGCTAGCGGGAGGGCCTACAATGAGCAGTTCTTC.

A few counts support this clonotype. The chain carries TRBV4-1 and TRBJ1-2, with a possible D match to TRBD1 (5 bases). Germline assignment: CDR1 MGHRA and CDR2 YSYEKL. The length of the CDR3 is 14 residues. Trimming removed 1 base from V and 5 bases from J, with 11 bases in between. Here the CDR3 DNA reads TGCGCCAGCAGCCAAGGGGTGGGGGGGTATGGCTACACCTTC. It is translated as CASSQGVGGYGYTF.

The chain uses TRBV20-1 and TRBJ2-1; D may be TRBD2 (6 bases). Germline CDR1 DFQATT, CDR2 SNEGSKA (reference sequence). Trimming removed 0 bases at V and 6 bases at J, with 12 bases between. The CDR3 contains 14 residues. CDR3 DNA: TGCAGTGCTAGAGATCCCGGACTATCCAATGAGCAGTTCTTC. Translated: CSARDPGLSNEQFF.

J is TRBJ2-5 and V is TRBV7-8; TRBD1 might be the D (6 bases). The V and J ends lost 10 bases and 3 bases respectively, with 21 bases between them. There are 15 residues in the CDR3. From germline, CDR1 is SGHVS and CDR2 FQNEAQ. The CDR3 region has the DNA TGTGCCACTATGGGGGCCCACGGTGGAGAAGAGACCCAGTACTTC. The encoded protein is CATMGAHGGEETQYF.

The table lists this clonotype with a few counts. The rearrangement joins TRBV20-1 to TRBJ1-1, with D hard to call. This CDR3 has 14 amino acids. The V end lost 5 bases, the J end lost 0 bases, and 13 bases lay between the germline ends. The germline V gene has CDR1 DFQATT and CDR2 SNEGSKA (reference sequence). In nucleotides, the CDR3 is TGCAGTGCTCAGACGGGTGAGCTGAACACTGAAGCTTTCTTT. It is translated as CSAQTGELNTEAFF.

This chain uses TRBV4-1 with TRBJ1-1, with D possibly matching TRBD1 (6 bases). V lost 3 bases and J 1 base, leaving 9 bases between the germline ends. The CDR3 consists of 14 residues. Germline V gives CDR1 MGHRA, CDR2 YSYEKL. CDR3 residues: CASSHAGQNTEAFF. CDR3 sequence (DNA): TGCGCCAGCAGCCACGCGGGACAGAACACTGAAGCTTTCTTT.

This clonotype occurred a few times. This chain connects TRBV6-2 or TRBV6-3 to TRBJ1-5; weak D call: TRBD1 (6 bases). The CDR3 has 14 amino acids. Germline CDR1 reads MNHEY; CDR2 reads SVGEGT. The V end was cut by 5 bases, the J end by 4 bases, with 12 bases between. The CDR3 region is CASSNRAFNQPQHF. CDR3 bases: TGTGCCAGCAGTAACAGGGCCTTTAATCAGCCCCAGCATTTT.

This sequence joins TRBV7-2 and TRBJ1-3; D uncertain. Trimming pared 3 bases from V and 1 base from J, leaving 7 bases between. Germline V gives CDR1 SGHTA, CDR2 FQGNSA. The CDR3 extends over 14 amino acids. Here the CDR3 DNA reads TGTGCCAGCAGCTTCAGGATATCTGGAAACACCATATATTTT. Encoded protein: CASSFRISGNTIYF. The full variable domain, completed using reference TRBV7-2 and TRBJ1-3, is GAGVSQSPSNKVTEKGKDVELRCDPISGHTALYWYRQSLGQGLEFLIYFQGNSAPDKSGLPSDRFSAERTGGSVSTLTIQRTQQEDSAVYLCASSFRISGNTIYFGEGSWLTVV.

The chain employs TRBV29-1 and TRBJ2-2; 8 bases match TRBD1. J lost 2 bases, V lost 5 bases, and 7 bases had no gene match. The CDR3 is 15 residues long. CDR1 SQVTM and CDR2 ANQGSEA come from the germline V gene. DNA for the CDR3: TGCAGCGTTACCGGACAGGGTAGTAACACCGGGGAGCTGTTTTTT. Translation: CSVTGQGSNTGELFF.

CDR3 sequence: CAISESTVRGNTEAFF. The CDR3 DNA sequence: TGTGCCATCAGTGAGTCGACTGTCAGGGGGAACACTGAAGCTTTCTTT. V is TRBV10-3 and J is TRBJ1-1, with TRBD1 as a possible D gene (6 bases). Per the germline V gene, CDR1 is ENHRY and CDR2 is SYGVKD. Trimming pared 0 bases from V and 1 base from J, leaving 12 bases between. The CDR3 extends over 16 amino acids.

This clonotype has just a few counts. The chain joins TRBV30 to TRBJ2-7, with 7 nucleotides matching TRBD2. The CDR3 is 14 amino acids. J lost 0 bases, V lost 3 bases, and 5 bases had no gene match. Germline assignment: CDR1 GTSNPN and CDR2 SVGIG (reference sequence). Written as DNA, the CDR3 is TGTGCCTGGAGGCCCCGGACTAGCTCCTACGAGCAGTACTTC. It is translated as CAWRPRTSSYEQYF. The full variable domain, completed using reference TRBV30 and TRBJ2-7, is SQTIHQWPATLVQPVGSPLSLECTVEGTSNPNLYWYRQAAGRGLQLLFYSVGIGQISSEVPQNLSASRPQDRQFILSSKKLLLSDSGFYLCAWRPRTSSYEQYFGPGTRLTVT.

This clonotype appeared a few times. The rearrangement uses TRBV28 and TRBJ2-4, with TRBD1 identical over 8 bases. This CDR3 contains 15 residues. Germline V gene sequence: CDR1 MDHEN, CDR2 SYDVKM. With 4 bases clipped from V and 7 bases from J, the junction kept 9 bases outside the gene matches. In DNA form, the CDR3 reads TGTGCCAGCAGTTGGGGCAGGGGGCGCCTGAACATTCAGTACTTC. It specifies CASSWGRGRLNIQYF.

The V call is TRBV7-3, the J call TRBJ2-1; 7 bases are shared with TRBD2. The CDR3 loop spans 15 amino acids. Germline V gene lookup returns CDR1 SGHTA and CDR2 FQGTGA. With V trimmed by 5 bases and J by 4 bases, 8 bases remained unmatched. The chain's CDR3 is CASSTQGAGYNEQFF. The CDR3 DNA reads TGTGCCAGCAGCACCCAGGGAGCGGGATACAATGAGCAGTTCTTC.

Worth noting for this clonotype: An end of the junction differs from the germline gene, which may be a read error. This sequence joins TRBV3-1 and TRBJ2-1; 11 bases map to TRBD2. The germline V gene encodes CDR1 LGHDT and CDR2 YNNKEL (reference sequence). The CDR3 runs to 13 residues. CDR3: CASSQDGLAGGFF. DNA of the CDR3: TGTGCCAGCAGCCAAGATGGGCTAGCGGGGGGCTTTTTC.

The chain joins TRBV12-3 or TRBV12-4 to TRBJ1-1; tentative D call: TRBD1 (5 bases). The CDR3 covers 15 residues. V was clipped by 4 bases and J by 7 bases, with 19 bases between them. DNA for the CDR3: TGTGCCAGCAGTTCCCGCGCAGGGAGGAAAATTGAAGCTTTCTTT. Translating gives CASSSRAGRKIEAFF.